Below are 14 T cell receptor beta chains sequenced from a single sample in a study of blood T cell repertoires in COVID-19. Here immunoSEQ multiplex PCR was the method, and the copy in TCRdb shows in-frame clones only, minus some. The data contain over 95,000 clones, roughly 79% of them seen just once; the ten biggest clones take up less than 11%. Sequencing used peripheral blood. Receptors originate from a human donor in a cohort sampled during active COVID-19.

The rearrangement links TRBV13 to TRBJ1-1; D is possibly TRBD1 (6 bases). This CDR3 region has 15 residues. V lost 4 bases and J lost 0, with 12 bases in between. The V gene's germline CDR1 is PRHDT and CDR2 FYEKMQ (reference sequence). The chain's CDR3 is CASSYHRALNTEAFF. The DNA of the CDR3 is TGTGCCAGCAGCTACCACAGGGCCTTGAACACTGAAGCTTTCTTT.

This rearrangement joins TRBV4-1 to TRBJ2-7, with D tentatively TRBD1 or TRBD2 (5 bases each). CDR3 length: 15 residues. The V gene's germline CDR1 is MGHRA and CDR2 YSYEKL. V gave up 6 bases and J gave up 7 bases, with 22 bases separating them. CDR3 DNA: TGCGCCAGCAGTCAACAGGCATCGGGGTTTGGGGAGCAGTACTTC. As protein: CASSQQASGFGEQYF.

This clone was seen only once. CDR3 bases: TGTGCCAGCAGCTTGAGGGGACAGGGGGCATATCAGCCCCAGCATTTT. It yields the protein CASSLRGQGAYQPQHF. This rearrangement joins TRBV7-9 to TRBJ1-5; TRBD1 aligns across 12 bases. Trimming removed 3 bases from V and 5 bases from J; junction bases left unmatched: 5. The germline gives CDR1 SEHNR, CDR2 FQNEAQ (reference sequence). This CDR3 region has 16 residues.

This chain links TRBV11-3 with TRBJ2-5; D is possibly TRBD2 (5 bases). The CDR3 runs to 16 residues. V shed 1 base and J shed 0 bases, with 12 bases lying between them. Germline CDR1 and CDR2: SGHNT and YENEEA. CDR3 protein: CASSLGDLADQETQYF. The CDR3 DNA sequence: TGTGCCAGCAGCTTAGGGGATCTAGCTGACCAAGAGACCCAGTACTTC.

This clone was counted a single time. The CDR3 DNA sequence: TGTGCCAGCAGTGATTGGGGTGGGAGCTCCTACGAGCAGTACTTC. Its translation is CASSDWGGSSYEQYF. The chain combines TRBV2 with TRBJ2-7, with D maybe TRBD2 (5 bases). V was cut by 3 bases and J by 0 bases, with 12 bases left in between. The germline V gene has CDR1 SNHLY and CDR2 FYNNEI. The CDR3 extends over 15 amino acids.

The DNA for the CDR3 is TGCGCCAGCAGCCTTTGGGCCGGGGGGCCCTCCGAGCAGTACTTC. Residues: CASSLWAGGPSEQYF. The rearrangement uses TRBV4-1 and TRBJ2-7; perhaps TRBD2 as D (7 bases). This CDR3 is 15 amino acids long. V gave up 4 bases and J gave up 6 bases, with 19 bases separating them. Germline loops: CDR1 MGHRA, CDR2 YSYEKL.

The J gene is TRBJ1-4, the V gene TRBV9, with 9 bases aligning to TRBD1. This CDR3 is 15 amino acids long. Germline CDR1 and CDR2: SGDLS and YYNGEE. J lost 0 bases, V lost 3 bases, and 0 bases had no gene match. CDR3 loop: CASSGQGATNEKLFF. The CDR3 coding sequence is TGTGCCAGCAGCGGACAGGGGGCAACTAATGAAAAACTGTTTTTT. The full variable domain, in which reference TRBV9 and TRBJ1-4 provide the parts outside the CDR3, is DSGVTQTPKHLITATGQRVTLRCSPRSGDLSVYWYQQSLDQGLQFLIQYYNGEERAKGNILERFSAQQFPDLHSELNLSSLELGDSALYFCASSGQGATNEKLFFGSGTQLSVL.

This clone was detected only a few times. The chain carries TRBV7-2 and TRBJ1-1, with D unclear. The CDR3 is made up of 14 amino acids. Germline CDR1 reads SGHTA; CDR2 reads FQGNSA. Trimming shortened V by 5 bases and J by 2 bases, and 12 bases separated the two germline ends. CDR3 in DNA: TGTGCCAGCAGCCCGACGGGGTACAACACTGAAGCTTTCTTT. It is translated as CASSPTGYNTEAFF.

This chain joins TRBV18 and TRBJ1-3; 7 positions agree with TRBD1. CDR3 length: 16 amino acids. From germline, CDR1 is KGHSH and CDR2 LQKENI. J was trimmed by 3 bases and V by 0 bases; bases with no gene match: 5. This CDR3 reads CASSPPARGHGNTIYF. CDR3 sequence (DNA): TGTGCCAGCTCACCACCGGCTAGGGGGCATGGAAACACCATATATTTT. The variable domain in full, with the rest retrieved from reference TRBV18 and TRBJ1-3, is NAGVMQNPRHLVRRRGQEARLRCSPMKGHSHVYWYRQLPEEGLKFMVYLQKENIIDESGMPKERFSAEFPKEGPSILRIQQVVRGDSAAYFCASSPPARGHGNTIYFGEGSWLTVV.

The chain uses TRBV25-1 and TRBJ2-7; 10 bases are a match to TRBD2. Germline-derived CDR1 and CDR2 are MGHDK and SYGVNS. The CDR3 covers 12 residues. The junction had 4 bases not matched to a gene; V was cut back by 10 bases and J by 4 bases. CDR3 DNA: TGTGCCACCGGACTAGCGGCTTACGAGCAGTACTTC. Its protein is CATGLAAYEQYF.

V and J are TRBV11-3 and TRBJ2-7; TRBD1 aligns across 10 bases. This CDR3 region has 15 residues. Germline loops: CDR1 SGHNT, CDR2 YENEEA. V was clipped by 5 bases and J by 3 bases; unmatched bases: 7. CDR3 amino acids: CASSPGTGVDYEQYF. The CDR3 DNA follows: TGTGCCAGCAGCCCAGGGACAGGGGTAGACTACGAGCAGTACTTC.

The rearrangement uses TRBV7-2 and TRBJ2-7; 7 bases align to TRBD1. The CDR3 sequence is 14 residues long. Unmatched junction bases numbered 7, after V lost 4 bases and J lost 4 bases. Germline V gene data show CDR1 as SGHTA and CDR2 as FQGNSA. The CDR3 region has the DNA TGTGCCAGCAGCTCCACTAAGGGGGCGTACGAGCAGTACTTC. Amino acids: CASSSTKGAYEQYF.

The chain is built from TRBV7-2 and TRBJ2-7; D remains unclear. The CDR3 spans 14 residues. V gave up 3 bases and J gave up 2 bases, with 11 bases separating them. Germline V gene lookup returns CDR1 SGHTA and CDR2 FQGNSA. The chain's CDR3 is CASSLLGPPYEQYF. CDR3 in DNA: TGTGCCAGCAGCTTGTTGGGCCCCCCCTACGAGCAGTACTTC.

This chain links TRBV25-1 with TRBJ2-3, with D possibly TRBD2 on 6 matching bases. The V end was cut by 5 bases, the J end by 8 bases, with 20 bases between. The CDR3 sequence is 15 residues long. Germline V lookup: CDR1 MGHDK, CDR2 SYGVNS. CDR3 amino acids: CASSPGSVGGGTQYF. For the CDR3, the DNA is TGTGCCAGCAGTCCCGGATCTGTGGGAGGCGGTACGCAGTATTTT. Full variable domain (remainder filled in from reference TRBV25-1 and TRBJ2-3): EADIYQTPRYLVIGTGKKITLECSQTMGHDKMYWYQQDPGMELHLIHYSYGVNSTEKGDLSSESTVSRIRTEHFPLTLESARPSHTSQYLCASSPGSVGGGTQYFGPGTRLTVL.